The table lists the clone carrying this TCR beta chain with a few counts. Its target is unknown. Between the trimmed V and J ends, which lost 2 bases and 5 bases, there was a span of 21 bases. The CDR3 extends over 17 amino acids. From germline, CDR1 is LNHNV and CDR2 YYDKDF (reference sequence). Through template switching, a universal primer site was introduced, and the cDNA contained unique molecular identifiers. Each CDR3 protein gets one entry after TCRdb re-called the 5' RACE reads with MiXCR. The repertoire has around 490,000 distinct CDR3 sequences, nearly 15% of them found once; the top ten carry roughly 0.42%. This sample was taken from a study of identical twins. Study-wide points: Out-of-frame alpha sequences common to twins exhibited a surplus of low generation probability.

Healthy Caucasians were all of the donors. The data also belong to a second study, concerning yellow fever vaccine responses in identical twins. As that report states: Twins reportedly mounted vaccine T cell responses that seemed partly convergent, partly personalized.

Sequencing input: CD4+ T cells sorted from blood. This TCR was recovered from a woman aged 18-29 years in good health. V usage is TRBV15 and J usage is TRBJ2-5, with D perhaps TRBD1 or TRBD2 (5 bases each). The CDR3 nucleotides are TGTGCCACCAGCAGACGTATTTCTTCGGGGCGTAAGGAGACCCAGTACTTC. Its protein is CATSRRISSGRKETQYF.